Listed here are 11 T cell receptor beta chains from one sample, sequenced in a study of T cells in women clearing cervical HPV infection. TCRdb keeps only in-frame clones here, not all; method: immunoSEQ multiplex PCR. The ten top clones account for 4.5% to 6.5%, within a sample of about 19,000 clones. The sample taken for sequencing was blood buffy coat. All receptors come from a woman aged 18 to 69 with a cervical HPV16 infection that either progressed to CIN3+ or cleared (not recorded which).

Details on this clone: The missing CDR3 end, 3 residues past where the read stops, is filled in from the germline J gene. V is TRBV2 and J is TRBJ2-3, with TRBD2 matching 13 bases. CDR3 length: 17 residues. CDR1 SNHLY and CDR2 FYNNEI come from the germline V gene. CDR3 residues: CASSLRLAGGFQETQYF. The CDR3 bases that were read are TGTGCCAGCAGCCTTCGACTAGCGGGGGGTTTCCAAGAGACG.

About this clone: The junction and the germline gene differ at one end; a read error may be behind it. The CDR3 end falls 3 residues outside the read, so it is completed with the germline J gene. The chain employs TRBV7-6 and TRBJ2-5, with a tentative D call TRBD1 (6 bases). The CDR3 length is 14 residues. The V gene's germline CDR1 is SGHVS and CDR2 FNYEAQ. CDR3 DNA (partial): TGTACCAGCAGCTTAGTAGGACAGCAAGAGACC. It is translated as CTSSLVGQQET. The complete CDR3 protein is CTSSLVGQQETQYF.

The part of the CDR3 DNA that was read is TGTGCCAGCAGTGAAGATATGTATTTTAATTCACCC. Its translation: CASSEDMYFNSP. The entire CDR3 protein is CASSEDMYFNSPLHF. V is TRBV6-1 and J is TRBJ1-6; D gene uncertain. The missing CDR3 end, 3 residues past where the read stops, is filled in from the germline J gene. The V gene's germline CDR1 is MNHNS and CDR2 SASEGT. Deletions cut 1 base from V and 6 bases from J, with 10 bases between. The CDR3 covers 15 residues.

Note on this clone: The read terminates 3 residues ahead of where the CDR3 ends, so the germline J gene completes it. The rearrangement joins TRBV6-1 to TRBJ2-5; TRBD2 matches 11 bases. Germline loops: CDR1 MNHNS, CDR2 SASEGT. The CDR3 runs 15 residues. Incomplete CDR3 DNA: TGTGCCAGCAGTGGATTAGCGGGGGGGCCAGATACC. It codes for CASSGLAGGPDT. The whole CDR3 protein is CASSGLAGGPDTQYF.

In regard to this clone: The CDR3 is cut off 3 residues early in the read; its end comes from the germline J gene. This chain uses TRBV29-1 with TRBJ2-1; TRBD1 matches 8 bases. V shed 7 bases, J shed 8 bases, and the junction held 10 bases outside the gene matches. The length of the CDR3 is 13 residues. Germline V gene data show CDR1 as SQVTM and CDR2 as ANQGSEA. CDR3 protein: CSAETGVRDEQFF. The sequenced part of the CDR3 DNA is TGCAGCGCAGAGACAGGGGTCAGGGATGAG.

Of note for this clone: The read ends 3 residues shy of where the CDR3 ends; the end is completed using the germline J gene. J is TRBJ2-3 and V is TRBV20-1; 12 bases fit TRBD2. The germline CDR1 and CDR2 sequences are DFQATT and SNEGSKA (reference sequence). With 7 bases clipped from V and 3 bases from J, the junction kept 11 bases outside the gene matches. The CDR3 loop spans 16 amino acids. This CDR3 is CSVPPRTSGGTDTQYF. The CDR3 DNA, read in part, is TGCAGTGTTCCCCCTCGAACTAGCGGGGGGACAGATACG.

With regard to this clone: The read is 3 residues too short to cover the CDR3 end, so that end is filled in from the germline J gene. The chain carries TRBV20-1 and TRBJ2-1; 8 nucleotides line up with TRBD2. CDR1 is DFQATT, CDR2 SNEGSKA, per germline (reference sequence). CDR3 length equals 13 residues. V was clipped by 3 bases and J by 2 bases; unmatched bases: 0. This CDR3 reads CSASGGAYNEQFF. Partial CDR3 DNA: TGCAGTGCTAGCGGGGGGGCCTACAATGAG.

On this clone: The read ends 3 residues early relative to the CDR3; the germline J gene fills the gap. This rearrangement joins TRBV5-4 to TRBJ2-5, with D perhaps matching TRBD1 (6 bases). Germline V CDR1 and CDR2: SGHNT, YYREEE (reference sequence). The CDR3 has 13 residues. Trimming left V 4 bases short and J 1 base short, with 8 bases between. The DNA read from the CDR3 is TGTGCCAGCAGCCCGGACAGCCAAGAGACC. It yields the protein CASSPDSQET. The complete CDR3 protein is CASSPDSQETQYF.

Remarks on this clone: The DNA ends 3 residues before the CDR3 does, and the rest of the CDR3 is filled in from the germline J gene. V gene TRBV20-1 combines with J gene TRBJ2-1, with TRBD2 matching over 8 bases. Germline V lookup: CDR1 DFQATT, CDR2 SNEGSKA (reference sequence). With V trimmed by 6 bases and J by 8 bases, 15 bases remained unmatched. The CDR3 length is 15 residues. The CDR3 reads CSAPDPRGAGDEQFF. The DNA read from the CDR3 is TGCAGTGCCCCCGATCCGCGGGGGGCCGGCGATGAG.

As regards this clone: The read ends 3 residues early relative to the CDR3; the germline J gene fills the gap. The chain combines TRBV10-3 with TRBJ2-2; D is perhaps TRBD1 (5 bases). The CDR3 loop spans 17 amino acids. Trimming cost V 5 bases and J 3 bases, with 19 bases left between them. In germline, CDR1 is ENHRY, CDR2 SYGVKD. The chain's CDR3 is CAISIVLARVHTGELFF. The CDR3 bases that were read are TGTGCCATCAGTATCGTTCTGGCCAGGGTCCACACCGGGGAG.

This clone is medium-sized by frequency. The read ends 3 residues shy of where the CDR3 ends; the end is completed using the germline J gene. The V call is TRBV2, the J call TRBJ2-3; D gene unclear. CDR1 SNHLY and CDR2 FYNNEI come from the germline V gene. The germline V and J ends were trimmed by 1 base and 0 bases, with 5 bases remaining between them. The CDR3 is 14 residues long. The DNA read from the CDR3 is TGTGCCAGCAGTGAAGTCTCTAGCACAGATACG. Amino acids: CASSEVSSTDT. The full CDR3 protein reads CASSEVSSTDTQYF.